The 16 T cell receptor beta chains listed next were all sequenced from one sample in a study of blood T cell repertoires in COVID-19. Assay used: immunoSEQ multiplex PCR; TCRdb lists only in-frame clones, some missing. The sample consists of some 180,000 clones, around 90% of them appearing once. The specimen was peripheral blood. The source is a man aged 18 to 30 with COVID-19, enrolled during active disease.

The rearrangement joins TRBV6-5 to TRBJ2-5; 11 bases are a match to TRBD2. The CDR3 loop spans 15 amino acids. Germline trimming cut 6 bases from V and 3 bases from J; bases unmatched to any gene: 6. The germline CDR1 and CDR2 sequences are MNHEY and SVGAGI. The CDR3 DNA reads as TGTGCCAGCAGACCCGGGACTAGCGGAAAAGAGACCCAGTACTTC. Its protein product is CASRPGTSGKETQYF.

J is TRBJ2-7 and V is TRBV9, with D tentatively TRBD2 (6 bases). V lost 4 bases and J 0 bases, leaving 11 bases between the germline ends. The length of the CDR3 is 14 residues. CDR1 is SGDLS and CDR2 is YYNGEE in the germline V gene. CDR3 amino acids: CASSLGTPSYEQYF. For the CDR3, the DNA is TGTGCCAGCAGCCTCGGGACTCCCTCCTACGAGCAGTACTTC.

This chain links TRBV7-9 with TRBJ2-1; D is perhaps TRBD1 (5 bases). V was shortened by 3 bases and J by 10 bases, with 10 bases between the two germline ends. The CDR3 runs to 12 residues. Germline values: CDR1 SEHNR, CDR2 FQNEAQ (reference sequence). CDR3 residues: CASSFNPGEQFF. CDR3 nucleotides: TGTGCCAGCAGCTTCAATCCAGGGGAGCAGTTCTTC. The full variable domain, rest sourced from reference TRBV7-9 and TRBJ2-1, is DTGVSQNPRHKITKRGQNVTFRCDPISEHNRLYWYRQTLGQGPEFLTYFQNEAQLEKSRLLSDRFSAERPKGSFSTLEIQRTEQGDSAMYLCASSFNPGEQFFGPGTRLTVL.

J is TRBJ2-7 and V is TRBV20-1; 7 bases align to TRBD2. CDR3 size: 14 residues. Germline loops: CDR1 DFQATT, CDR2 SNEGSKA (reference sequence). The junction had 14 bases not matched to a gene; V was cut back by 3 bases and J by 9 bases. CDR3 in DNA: TGCAGTGCTAGTTCCAGCGGGATCTCCGGGGGGCAGTACTTC. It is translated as CSASSSGISGGQYF.

For the CDR3, the DNA is TGTGCCAGCAGTCTGGGGGGTGGGGCTTTCGGCCAAGAGACCCAGTACTTC. It translates to CASSLGGGAFGQETQYF. The chain combines TRBV27 with TRBJ2-5, with a tentative D call TRBD2 (6 bases). Germline V gives CDR1 MNHEY, CDR2 SMNVEV (reference sequence). There are 17 residues in the CDR3. Trimming pared 5 bases from V and 1 base from J, leaving 20 bases between.

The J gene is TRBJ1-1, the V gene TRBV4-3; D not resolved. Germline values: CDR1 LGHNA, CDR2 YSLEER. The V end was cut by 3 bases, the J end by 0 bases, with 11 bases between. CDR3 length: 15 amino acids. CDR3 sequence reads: CASSHMGQLNTEAFF. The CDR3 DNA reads TGCGCCAGCAGCCATATGGGCCAGCTGAACACTGAAGCTTTCTTT.

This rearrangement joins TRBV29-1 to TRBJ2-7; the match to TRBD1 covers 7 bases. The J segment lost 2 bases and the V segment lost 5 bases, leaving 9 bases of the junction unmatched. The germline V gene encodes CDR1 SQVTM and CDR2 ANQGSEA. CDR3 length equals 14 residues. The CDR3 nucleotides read TGCAGCGTTTACGCCCGGGACAGAGCCTACGAGCAGTACTTC. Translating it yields CSVYARDRAYEQYF.

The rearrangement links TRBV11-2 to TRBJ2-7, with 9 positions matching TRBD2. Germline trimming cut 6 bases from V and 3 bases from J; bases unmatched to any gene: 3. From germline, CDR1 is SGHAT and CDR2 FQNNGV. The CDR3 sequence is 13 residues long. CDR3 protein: CASRKTSGYEQYF. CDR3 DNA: TGTGCCAGCAGGAAGACTAGCGGCTACGAGCAGTACTTC.

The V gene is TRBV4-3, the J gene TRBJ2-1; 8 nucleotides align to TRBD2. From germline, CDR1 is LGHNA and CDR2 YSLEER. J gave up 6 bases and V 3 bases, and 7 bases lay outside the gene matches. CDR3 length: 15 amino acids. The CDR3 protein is CASSQSSGRGNEQFF. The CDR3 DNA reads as TGCGCCAGCAGCCAGTCTTCCGGGAGGGGCAATGAGCAGTTCTTC.

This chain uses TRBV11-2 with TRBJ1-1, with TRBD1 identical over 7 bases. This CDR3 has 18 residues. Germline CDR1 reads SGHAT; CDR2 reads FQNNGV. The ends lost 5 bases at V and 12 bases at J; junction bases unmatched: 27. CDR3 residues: CASSTIPPRQGRTIETFF. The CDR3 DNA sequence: TGTGCCAGCAGCACAATCCCCCCCCGACAGGGCCGTACGATAGAAACTTTCTTT.

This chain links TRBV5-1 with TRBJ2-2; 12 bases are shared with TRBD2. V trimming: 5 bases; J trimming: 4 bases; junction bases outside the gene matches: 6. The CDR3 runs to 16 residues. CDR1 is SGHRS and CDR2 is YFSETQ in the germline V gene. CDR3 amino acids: CASRTSGSAFTGELFF. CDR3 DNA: TGCGCCAGCAGGACTAGCGGGAGTGCATTCACCGGGGAGCTGTTTTTT.

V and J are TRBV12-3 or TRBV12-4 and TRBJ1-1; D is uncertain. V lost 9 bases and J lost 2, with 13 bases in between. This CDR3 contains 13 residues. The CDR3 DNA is TGTGCCAGTAGCTTGGGTCTCAACACTGAAGCTTTCTTT. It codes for CASSLGLNTEAFF.

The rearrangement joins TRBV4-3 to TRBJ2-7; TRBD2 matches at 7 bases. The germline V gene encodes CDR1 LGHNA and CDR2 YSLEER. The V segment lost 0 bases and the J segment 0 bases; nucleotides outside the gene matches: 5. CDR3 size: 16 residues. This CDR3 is CASSQDYQRDSYEQYF. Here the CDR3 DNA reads TGCGCCAGCAGCCAAGATTACCAGCGGGACTCCTACGAGCAGTACTTC.

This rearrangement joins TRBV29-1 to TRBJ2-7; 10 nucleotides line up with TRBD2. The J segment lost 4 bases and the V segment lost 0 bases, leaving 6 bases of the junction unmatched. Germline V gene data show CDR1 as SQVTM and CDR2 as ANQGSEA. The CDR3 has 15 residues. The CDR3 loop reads CSVEEFSGRTYEQYF. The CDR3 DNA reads TGCAGCGTTGAAGAATTTAGCGGGAGGACTTACGAGCAGTACTTC.

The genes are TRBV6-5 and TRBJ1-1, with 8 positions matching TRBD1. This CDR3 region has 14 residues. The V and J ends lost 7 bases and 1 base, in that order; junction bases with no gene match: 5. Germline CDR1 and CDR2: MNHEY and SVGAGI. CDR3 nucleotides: TGTGCCAGCACCTTGGGGACAGGGAACACTGAAGCTTTCTTT. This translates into CASTLGTGNTEAFF.

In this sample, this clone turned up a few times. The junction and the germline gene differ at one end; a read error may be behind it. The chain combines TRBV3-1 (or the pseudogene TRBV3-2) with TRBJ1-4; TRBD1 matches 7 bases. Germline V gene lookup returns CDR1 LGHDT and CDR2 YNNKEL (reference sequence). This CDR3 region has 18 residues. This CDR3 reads CASSQDRDSSPDQERLLF. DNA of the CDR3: TGTGCCAGCAGCCAAGATCGGGACAGTAGCCCCGATCAGGAAAGACTGCTTTTT.